This T cell receptor beta chain was identified during a study of shared clonotypes between healthy human individuals (dated by TCRdb to about 2020). Background for the entire study: The cohort included three men and a couple of women between 18 and 49 years of age. For each donor, three plates each were used for CD4 naive and CD4 memory, two plates were used for CD8 naive, and one plate was used for CD8 memory. To estimate repertoire size and how much clonotypes are shared between individuals, the study performed deep sequencing of blood TCR repertoires from a handful of healthy adults. Libraries were prepared and TCR repertoires were sequenced by different laboratories using diverse techniques, in order to increase sequencing depth and limit assay-specific biases. Per donor, leukapheresis produced somewhere between about 0.8 and 9 billion PBMCs. Summary of the overall study and its limitations: Even with the large sequencing depth, rarefaction of the sorted-subset datasets indicated that sequencing was incomplete. Based on pairwise subsampling, the degree of clonotype sharing among donors was expected to be affected by sequencing depth. Clonotypes shared by all four sorted-subset donors showed higher generation probabilities than non-shared clonotypes. The small number of donors limited the genetic and exposure-history diversity represented. Sampling was limited to blood, and TCR repertoires in tissue likely differ from TCR repertoires in blood. Roughly 5% of naive CD4, 3.5% of naive CD8, 2% to 2.5% of memory CD4, and 0.35% to 0.5% of memory CD8 clonotypes were shared across several donors. Naive subsets generally had larger estimated clonotype richness than memory subsets did.

In regard to this clone: Its antigen remains unidentified. One junction end does not reproduce the germline sequence, and a read error may be involved.

CD8 naive samples consisted of CD45RO-negative cells that were positively selected for CCR7, yielding a CD45RA+CCR7+ population without TemRA cells. Donors were healthy HIV-negative adults with no recently reported acute infections or vaccinations. Every donor was a Caucasian adult residing in Nashville, Tennessee, USA. After blood collection by leukapheresis, PBMCs were isolated using Ficoll-Histopaque density gradient centrifugation and then cryopreserved in the vapor phase of liquid nitrogen. Analytical flow cytometry was used to check the purity and quantity of every magnetically sorted T cell population. Genomic DNA was isolated from every sorted fraction and measured by UV absorbance on a Nanodrop 2000c. The CDR3, cysteine through phenylalanine, is 12 amino acids long. Of the read, only the CDR3 DNA is kept; its 36 bases are in frame from base 1. The germline V gene (reference sequence) sets CDR1 to SGHNT and CDR2 to YYREEE.

TCR CDR3 regions were amplified from genomic DNA by multiplex PCR using the deep immunoSEQ assay. Genomic DNA extracted from each cell subset was distributed evenly over all wells of several immunoSEQ 96-well plates, and each plate served as one replicate. For sorted subsets, each replicate PCR was loaded with roughly 0.2 ug genomic DNA, equivalent to approximately 27,000 T cell genomes. Purified libraries were quantified with a Qubit 3.0 fluorometer, sized on a Bioanalyzer 2100, and re-quantified with the KAPA Library Quantification kit. Every immunoSEQ 96-well plate was sequenced on a separate single-read 150-cycle Illumina NextSeq 550 flow cell. Per the source publication's procedure: Because the immunoSEQ output held only junctional sequences and lacked quality scores, the filtering could not match the filtering applied to full-length reads. To assign V/J genes and CDR3, sequences were annotated against IMGT germline references using PyIR, a Python wrapper for IgBLAST v1.9. Reads were removed for weak V/J assignments (E-value above 1e-6), missing CDR3, stop codons, out-of-frame junctions, or ambiguous translated residues. V3J clonotypes were defined as sequences sharing the same inferred V gene, J gene, and CDR3 amino acid sequence. To compute the percentage overlap between repertoires, the number of shared unique clonotypes was divided by the size of the smaller repertoire. Repertoire richness was assessed with RTK rarefaction, the Chao1 estimator, and Recon v2.1 estimates of unobserved clonotypes. Generation probabilities for all TCRbeta clonotypes obtained by the gDNA method from several donors were computed using OLGA. Sourced from immuneACCESS, this table was stored by TCRdb with only in-frame sequences that have V and J called. A share of the clones is absent; for the studies checked, an unresolved V gene accounts for under half, and the remainder has no known explanation. V and J calls and clone size are copied from that table; D and trimming were computed from the DNA. Within this sample are almost 700,000 clones, with about 92% of them counted one time only. The top ten constitute approximately 22% of the sample.

This clonotype was sampled from a man aged 25 to 45 in good health. The chain couples TRBV5-4 to TRBJ2-7; possibly the D gene is TRBD1, per 5 matching bases. Sequenced input: naive CD8+ T cells sorted from blood. Sample cell subset or site, as interpreted from the label and publication: CD45RA+CCR7+. The DNA reads as follows: TGTGCCAGCAGCTTGGCGTCAGGGCCTATGGACTTC. The encoded protein is CASSLASGPMDF.